This T cell receptor beta chain was found in a study of T cell responses to AZD1222 COVID-19 vaccine (dated by TCRdb to the early 2020s). Concerning the study at large: AZD1222 recipients whose second dose came at about 4 weeks and those whose second dose came at about 12 weeks were combined into one group, since spike-specific TCR depth and breadth did not differ between the two schedules. A total of 233 trial participants underwent TCR sequencing, of whom about 210 received two doses of AZD1222 and about 26 received two doses of the MenACWY control vaccine. Trial participants were enrolled into age subgroups of 18-55, 56-69 and 70-plus years, which contained 148, 28 and 57 TCR-sequenced participants, respectively. Overall results and qualifications from the work: CD4 TCRs associated with the vaccine covered the entire spike protein, and the dominant responses were in regions 160-218 and 743-854. Because no samples from the day 14 peak response were available, repertoires could be characterized only after the peak T cell response. The 56-69-year group was small, and its depth increase did not reach significance, likely because of low power. Epitopes outside the regions mutated in the B.1.351 and B.1.1.7 variants were reportedly recognized by nearly half of the unique spike-specific TCRs. Conclusions about previously exposed vaccinees were limited because only a handful of AZD1222 recipients were SARS-CoV-2 seropositive at baseline. A significant rise in spike-specific TCR breadth and depth was observed after two AZD1222 doses relative to day 0 and relative to MenACWY recipients. Participants were mostly white British, with more females than males. The authors suggested clonal diversity may have been underestimated.

The CDR3 regions of human TCRbeta chains were analyzed by immunosequencing. The study's processing was this. Repertoire TCRs were matched against a reference library of SARS-CoV-2-specific TCRs generated with the MIRA antigen-specificity platform. Breadth was defined as the fraction of unique TCRs that were SARS-CoV-2-associated, and depth was defined as the fraction of total T cells that were SARS-CoV-2-associated. Using the MIRA data, each spike-specific TCR was assigned both to the spike region to which the TCR was reactive and to a CD4 or CD8 class. Log10-transformed breadth and depth values were compared by one-way ANOVA with Sidak's multiple comparisons tests. The immuneACCESS repertoire file appears here via TCRdb, limited to in-frame rearrangements. These files lack a portion of the clones; in checked studies, under half of the deficit traces to unresolved V genes, and the cause of the others is not known. Clone size and V and J calls were adopted from that table, with D and trimming inferred from the DNA. Within this sample are about 94,000 clones, with approximately 90% of them counted one time only. Approximately 12% of the sample goes to the ten largest clones.

Sequences KGHSH (CDR1) and LQKENI (CDR2) are obtained from the germline V gene. Deletion took 3 bases off V and 1 base off J, with a span of 14 bases between the germline ends. The cysteine opens and the phenylalanine closes a CDR3 of 16 amino acids. The retained sequence is limited to the CDR3, 48 bases, with the frame set at the first base. For this clone: Its antigen target is currently unknown. Within one base of it there is no much larger clone, and no base qualities were kept.

The time point label for this specimen denotes: baseline before first vaccination. Vaccinee samples were obtained from the UK trials COV001 and COV002, which included a single-blind randomized controlled phase 2/3 trial of AZD1222 (ChAdOx1 nCoV-19) in healthy adults. Trial participant PBMC samples were collected at day 0 and day 28 after the second dose for TCRbeta chain sequencing. This sample comprised peripheral blood, obtained on day 0 of AZD1222 vaccination. The sequence joins TRBV18 to TRBJ2-3; TRBD2 might be the D gene, on 7 matching bases. This receptor was obtained from an adult in good health. The sequence in DNA is TGTGCCAGCTCACCTTGGGGGGGCACCCGCACAGATACGCAGTATTTT. It is translated as CASSPWGGTRTDTQYF.